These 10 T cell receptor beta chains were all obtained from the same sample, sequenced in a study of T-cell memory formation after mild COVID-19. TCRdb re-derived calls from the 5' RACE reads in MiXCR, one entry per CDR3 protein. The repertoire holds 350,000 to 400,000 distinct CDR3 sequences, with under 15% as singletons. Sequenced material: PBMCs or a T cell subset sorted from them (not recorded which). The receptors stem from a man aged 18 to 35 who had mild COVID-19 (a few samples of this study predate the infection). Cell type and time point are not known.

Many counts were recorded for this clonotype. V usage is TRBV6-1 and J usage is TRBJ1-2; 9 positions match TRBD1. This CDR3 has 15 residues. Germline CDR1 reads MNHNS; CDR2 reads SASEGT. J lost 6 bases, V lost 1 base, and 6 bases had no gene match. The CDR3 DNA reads TGTGCCAGCAGTGAAGGTACAGGGGGCAGGAATGGCTACACCTTC. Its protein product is CASSEGTGGRNGYTF.

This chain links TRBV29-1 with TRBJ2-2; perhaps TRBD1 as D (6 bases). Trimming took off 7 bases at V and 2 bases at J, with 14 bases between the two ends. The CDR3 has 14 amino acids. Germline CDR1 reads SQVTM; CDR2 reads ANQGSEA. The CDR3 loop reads CSGLTGTNTGELFF. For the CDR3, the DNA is TGCAGCGGGCTGACAGGCACAAACACCGGGGAGCTGTTTTTT.

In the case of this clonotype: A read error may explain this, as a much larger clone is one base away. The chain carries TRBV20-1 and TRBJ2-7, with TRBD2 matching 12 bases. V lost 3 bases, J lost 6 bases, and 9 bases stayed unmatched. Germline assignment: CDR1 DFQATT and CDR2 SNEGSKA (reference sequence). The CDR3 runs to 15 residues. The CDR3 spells CSARQGLAGSPEQYV. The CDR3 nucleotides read TGCAGTGCTAGGCAAGGACTAGCGGGGTCACCCGAGCAGTACGTC.

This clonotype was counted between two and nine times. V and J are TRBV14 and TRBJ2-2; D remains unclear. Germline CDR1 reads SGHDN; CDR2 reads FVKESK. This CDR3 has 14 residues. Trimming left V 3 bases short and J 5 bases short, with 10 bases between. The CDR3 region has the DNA TGTGCCAGCAGCCAGTTAGGGAAGACCGGGGAGCTGTTTTTT. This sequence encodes CASSQLGKTGELFF.

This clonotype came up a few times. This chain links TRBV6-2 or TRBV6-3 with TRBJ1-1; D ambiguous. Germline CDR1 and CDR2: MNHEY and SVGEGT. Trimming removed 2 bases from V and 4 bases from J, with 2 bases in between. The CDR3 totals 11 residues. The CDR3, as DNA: TGTGCCAGCAGTTACGCCACTGAAGCTTTCTTT. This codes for CASSYATEAFF.

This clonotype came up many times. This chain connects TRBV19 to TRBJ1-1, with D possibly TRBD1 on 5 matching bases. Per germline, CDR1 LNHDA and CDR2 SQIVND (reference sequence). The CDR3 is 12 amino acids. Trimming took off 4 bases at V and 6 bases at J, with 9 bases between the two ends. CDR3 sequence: CASSTGGAEAFF. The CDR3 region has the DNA TGTGCCAGTAGTACGGGGGGGGCTGAAGCTTTCTTT.

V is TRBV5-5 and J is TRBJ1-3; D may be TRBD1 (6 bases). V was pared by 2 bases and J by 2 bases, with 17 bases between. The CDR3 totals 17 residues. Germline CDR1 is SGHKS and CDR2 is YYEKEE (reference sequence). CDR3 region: CASSLTSGTITGNTIYF. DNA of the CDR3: TGTGCCAGCAGCTTAACTTCCGGGACAATTACTGGAAACACCATATATTTT.

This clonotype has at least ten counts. The CDR3 reads CASRGPGQSSYEQYV. In DNA form, the CDR3 reads TGTGCCAGCAGGGGCCCGGGACAGAGCTCCTACGAGCAGTACGTC. The J gene is TRBJ2-7, the V gene TRBV6-5; TRBD1 aligns across 7 bases. This CDR3 has 15 residues. The germline gives CDR1 MNHEY, CDR2 SVGAGI. V dropped 6 bases and J dropped 0; count of bases not matched to a gene: 8.

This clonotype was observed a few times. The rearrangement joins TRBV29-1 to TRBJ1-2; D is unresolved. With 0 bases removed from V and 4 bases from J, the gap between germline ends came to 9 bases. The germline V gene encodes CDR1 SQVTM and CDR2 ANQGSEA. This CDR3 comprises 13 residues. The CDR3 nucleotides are TGCAGCGTTGAAGAGGTTACGGTCTATGGCTACACCTTC. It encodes CSVEEVTVYGYTF.

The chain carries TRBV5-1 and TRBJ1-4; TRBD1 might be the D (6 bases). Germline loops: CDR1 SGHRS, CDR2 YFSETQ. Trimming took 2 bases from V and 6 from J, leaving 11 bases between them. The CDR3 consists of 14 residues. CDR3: CASSFDRLHEKLFF. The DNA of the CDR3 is TGCGCCAGCAGCTTCGACAGGCTCCATGAAAAACTGTTTTTT.